The source of this T cell receptor (beta chain) is a study of blood T cell repertoires in COVID-19 (dated by TCRdb to the early 2020s). About the investigation overall: Collaborator samples came from the United States, Italy and Spain and covered acute and convalescent phases of COVID-19. Deeply sampled blood TCRbeta repertoires from subjects exposed to, actively infected with, or recovered from COVID-19 were included in the dataset. Nearly every sample came with metadata listing a de-identified subject ID, COVID-19 status, age in years and sex. Where available, HLA class I and class II types were taken from metadata supplied by the sample provider and were not determined by assay-based typing. A freely available public database, intended as a resource for researchers studying the immune response to SARS-CoV-2, is where the repertoires were released. The prospective study material was composed of cDNA or gDNA derived from T cells, B-cell-depleted T cells, or PBMCs. Samples were obtained from the ongoing ImmuneRACE study (first 160 participants) and from over a thousand subjects provided by 6 global collaborators.

A word on this clone: Its antigen is unknown. Base qualities are not at hand, and no much larger clone is one base apart.

The paper's findings and limits, for the study overall: How much clinical and demographic metadata was included differed by source and by participant, and the metadata was provided uncurated.

TCRbeta CDR3 regions were amplified from genomic DNA using the immunoSEQ Assay, a bias-controlled multiplex PCR. As for the authors' bioinformatics: Within the assay, amplification of reference gene primers was used to estimate how many nucleated cells each sample contained. Sequence reads were collapsed and filtered to measure the absolute abundance of every unique TCRbeta CDR3 rearrangement. For each sample, productive Simpson clonality was calculated as the square root of Simpson's diversity index over productive rearrangements. Held by TCRdb, this immuneACCESS table contains in-frame sequences only and omits some clones. Under half of the omission traces to an unresolved V gene where checked; the cause of the rest is unknown. V and J calls and clone size are given by that table; D and trimming were obtained from the DNA. Counted in this sample were approximately 290,000 clones; around nine tenths of them appeared once. The top ten constitute around 10% of the sample.

The CDR3 sequence holds 15 residues, the cysteine and phenylalanine included. Only the CDR3 region is kept as DNA, spanning 45 bases read in frame from base 1. V and J lose 7 bases and 7 bases, and a span of 17 bases separates them. From a lookup of the germline V gene, CDR1 and CDR2 are WSHSY and SAAADI. At one collaborating source in Seattle, patients were enrolled during active infection and were followed longitudinally through the course of disease. Whole blood was collected in K2EDTA tubes by collaborating institutions according to the institutions' own protocols. For TCRbeta analysis, collaborators shipped samples in one of three forms: frozen whole blood, isolated PBMCs, or DNA extracted from either of those sample types.

The sequence links TRBV10-2 to TRBJ1-6; the D gene remains uncertain. The TCR was taken from a woman under 40 with COVID-19, enrolled during active disease. Sequencing was carried out using peripheral blood. In nucleotide form, the sequence is TGCGCCAGCACGCGGGGAGGCACGCGGAATTCACCCCTCCACTTT. It specifies CASTRGGTRNSPLHF.